The clone carrying this T cell receptor beta chain was counted ten times or more. Its target is not known. The sample belongs to a study of T-cell memory formation after mild COVID-19. In TCRdb, the 5' RACE reads were re-called with MiXCR into one record per CDR3 protein. The sample yields approximately 150,000 distinct CDR3 sequences, 13% seen once. The CDR3 is made up of 17 amino acids. With V trimmed by 0 bases and J by 1 base, 4 bases remained unmatched. CDR1 and CDR2 (germline): MGHRA, YSYEKL. Overall study results and limits: Pre-infection memory already had some responding clones, implying cross-reactive memory joined. Clones that shrank (day 15 to 85) were balanced CD4/CD8, whereas later expanders leaned CD4+.

The sample was PBMCs or a T cell subset sorted from them (not recorded which). The source of this sequence is a man between 18 and 29 years old who had mild COVID-19 (a few samples of this study predate the infection). Cell type and time point are not known. The chain employs TRBV4-1 and TRBJ2-3; 10 nucleotides agree with TRBD2. The CDR3 region has the DNA TGCGCCAGCAGCCAAGATTTTACTAGCGGGGGCACAGATACGCAGTATTTT. Residues: CASSQDFTSGGTDTQYF.